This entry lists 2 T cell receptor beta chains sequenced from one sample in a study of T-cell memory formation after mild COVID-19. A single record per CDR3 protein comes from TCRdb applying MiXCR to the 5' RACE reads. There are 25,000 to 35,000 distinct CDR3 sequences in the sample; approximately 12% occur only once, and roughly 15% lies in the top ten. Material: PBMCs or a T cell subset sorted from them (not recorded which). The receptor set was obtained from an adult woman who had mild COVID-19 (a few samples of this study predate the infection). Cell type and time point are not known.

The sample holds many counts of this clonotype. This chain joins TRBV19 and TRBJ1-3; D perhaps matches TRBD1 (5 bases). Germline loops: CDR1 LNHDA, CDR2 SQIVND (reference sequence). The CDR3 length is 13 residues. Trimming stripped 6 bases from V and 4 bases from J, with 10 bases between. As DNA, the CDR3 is TGTGCCAGTAGCTTGGACATCGGAAACACCATATATTTT. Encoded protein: CASSLDIGNTIYF.

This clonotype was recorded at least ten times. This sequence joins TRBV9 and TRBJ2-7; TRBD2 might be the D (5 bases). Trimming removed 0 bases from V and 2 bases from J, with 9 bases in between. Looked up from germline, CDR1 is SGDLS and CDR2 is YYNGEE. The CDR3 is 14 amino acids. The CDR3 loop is CASSVGEGAYEQYF. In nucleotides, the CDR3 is TGTGCCAGCAGCGTAGGAGAGGGCGCCTACGAGCAGTACTTC.